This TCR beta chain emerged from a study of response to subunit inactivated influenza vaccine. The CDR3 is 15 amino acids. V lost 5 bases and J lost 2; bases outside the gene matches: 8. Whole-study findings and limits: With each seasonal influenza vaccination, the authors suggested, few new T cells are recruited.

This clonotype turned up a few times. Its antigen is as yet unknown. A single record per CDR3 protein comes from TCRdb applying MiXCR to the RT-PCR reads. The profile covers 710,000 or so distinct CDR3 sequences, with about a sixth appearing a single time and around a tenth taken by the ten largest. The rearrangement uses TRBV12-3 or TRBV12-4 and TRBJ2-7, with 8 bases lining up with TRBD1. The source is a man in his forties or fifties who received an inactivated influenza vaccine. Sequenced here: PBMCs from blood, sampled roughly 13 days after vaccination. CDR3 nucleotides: TGTGCCAGCAGTCGTCCCGGGACAGGAACCTACGAGCAGTACTTC. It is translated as CASSRPGTGTYEQYF.